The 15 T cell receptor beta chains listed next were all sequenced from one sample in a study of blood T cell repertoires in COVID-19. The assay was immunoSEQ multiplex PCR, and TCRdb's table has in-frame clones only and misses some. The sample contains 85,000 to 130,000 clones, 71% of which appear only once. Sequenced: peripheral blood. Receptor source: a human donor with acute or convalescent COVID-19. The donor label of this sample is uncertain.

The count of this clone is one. DNA for the CDR3: TGTGCCACCAGTGACCCAACCAGGGCTTTTTACAATGAGCAGTTCTTC. Residues: CATSDPTRAFYNEQFF. V gene TRBV24-1 combines with J gene TRBJ2-1; D might be TRBD1 (5 bases). The CDR3 spans 16 residues. Per the germline V gene, CDR1 is KGHDR and CDR2 is SFDVKD. Between the trimmed V and J ends, which lost 4 bases and 4 bases, there was a span of 16 bases.

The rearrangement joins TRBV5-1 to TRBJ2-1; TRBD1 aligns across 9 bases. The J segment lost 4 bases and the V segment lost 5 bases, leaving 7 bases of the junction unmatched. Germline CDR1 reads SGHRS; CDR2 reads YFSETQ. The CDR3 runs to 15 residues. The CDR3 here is CASRPGTGTYNEQFF. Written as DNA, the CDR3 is TGCGCCAGCAGACCCGGGACAGGGACATACAATGAGCAGTTCTTC.

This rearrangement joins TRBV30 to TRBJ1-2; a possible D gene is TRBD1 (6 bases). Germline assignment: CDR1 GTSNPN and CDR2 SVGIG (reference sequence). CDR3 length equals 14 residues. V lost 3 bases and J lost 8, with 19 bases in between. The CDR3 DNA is TGTGCCTGGAGAGGGGACACAGGGAGGGCGGGCTACACCTTC. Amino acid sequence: CAWRGDTGRAGYTF.

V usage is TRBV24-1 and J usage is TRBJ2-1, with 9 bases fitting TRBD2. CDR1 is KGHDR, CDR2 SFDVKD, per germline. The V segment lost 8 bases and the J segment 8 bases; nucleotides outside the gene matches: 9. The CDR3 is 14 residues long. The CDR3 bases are TGTGCCACCAATAGCGAGCGGGGGGTCTATGAGCAGTTCTTC. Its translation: CATNSERGVYEQFF.

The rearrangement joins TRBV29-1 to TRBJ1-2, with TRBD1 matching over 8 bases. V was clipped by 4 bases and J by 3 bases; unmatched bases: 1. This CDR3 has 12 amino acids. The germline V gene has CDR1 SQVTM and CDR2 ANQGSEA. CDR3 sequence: CSVVTGDYGYTF. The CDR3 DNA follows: TGCAGCGTTGTGACAGGGGACTATGGCTACACCTTC.

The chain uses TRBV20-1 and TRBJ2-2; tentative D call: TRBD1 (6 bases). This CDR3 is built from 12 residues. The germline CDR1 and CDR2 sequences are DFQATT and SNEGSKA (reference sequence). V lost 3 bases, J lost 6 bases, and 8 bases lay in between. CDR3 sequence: CSASWGPGELFF. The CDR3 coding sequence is TGCAGTGCTAGTTGGGGGCCCGGGGAGCTGTTTTTT.

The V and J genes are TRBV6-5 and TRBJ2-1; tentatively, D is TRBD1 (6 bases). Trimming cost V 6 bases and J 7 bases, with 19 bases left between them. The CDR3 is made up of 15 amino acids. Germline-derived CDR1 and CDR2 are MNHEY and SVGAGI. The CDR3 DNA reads TGTGCCAGCAGGTTCGACAGGCAACTAACAAATGAGCAGTTCTTC. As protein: CASRFDRQLTNEQFF.

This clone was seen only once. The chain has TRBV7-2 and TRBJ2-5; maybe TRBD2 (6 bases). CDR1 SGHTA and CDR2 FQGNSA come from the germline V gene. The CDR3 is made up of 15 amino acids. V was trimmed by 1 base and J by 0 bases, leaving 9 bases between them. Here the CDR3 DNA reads TGTGCCAGCAGCTTAGGATGGGGGGACCAAGAGACCCAGTACTTC. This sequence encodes CASSLGWGDQETQYF. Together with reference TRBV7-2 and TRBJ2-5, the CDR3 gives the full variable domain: GAGVSQSPSNKVTEKGKDVELRCDPISGHTALYWYRQSLGQGLEFLIYFQGNSAPDKSGLPSDRFSAERTGGSVSTLTIQRTQQEDSAVYLCASSLGWGDQETQYFGPGTRLLVL.

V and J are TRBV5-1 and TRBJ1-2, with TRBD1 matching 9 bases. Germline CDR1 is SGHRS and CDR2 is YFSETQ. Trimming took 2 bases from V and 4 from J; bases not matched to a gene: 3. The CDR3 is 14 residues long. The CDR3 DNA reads TGCGCCAGCAGCTTAGGACAGGGGATCTATGGCTACACCTTC. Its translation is CASSLGQGIYGYTF.

CDR3 sequence (DNA): TGTGCCAGCAGTTACGAGACAGAAGCTTTCTTT. Amino acids: CASSYETEAFF. The rearrangement links TRBV6-2 or TRBV6-3 to TRBJ1-1; D remains unclear. The CDR3 spans 11 residues. V was cut by 2 bases and J by 8 bases, with 6 bases left in between. Germline loops: CDR1 MNHEY, CDR2 SVGEGT.

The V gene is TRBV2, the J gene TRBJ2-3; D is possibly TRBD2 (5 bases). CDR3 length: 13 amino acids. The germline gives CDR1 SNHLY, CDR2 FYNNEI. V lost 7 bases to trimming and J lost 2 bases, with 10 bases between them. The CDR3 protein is CASTPSPTDTQYF. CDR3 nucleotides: TGTGCCAGCACTCCTAGCCCCACAGATACGCAGTATTTT.

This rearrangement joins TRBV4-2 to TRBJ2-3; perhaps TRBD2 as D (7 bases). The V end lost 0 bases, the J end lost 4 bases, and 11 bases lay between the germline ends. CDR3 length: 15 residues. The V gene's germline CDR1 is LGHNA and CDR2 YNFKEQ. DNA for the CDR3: TGTGCCAGCAGCCAAGAAAGGGGGGGAGCAGATACGCAGTATTTT. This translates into CASSQERGGADTQYF.

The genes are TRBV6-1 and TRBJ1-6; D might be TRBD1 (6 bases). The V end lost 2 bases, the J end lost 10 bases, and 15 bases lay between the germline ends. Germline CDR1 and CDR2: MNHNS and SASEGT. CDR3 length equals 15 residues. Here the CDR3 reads CASSEFGGLGSPLHF. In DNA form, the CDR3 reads TGTGCCAGCAGTGAATTTGGGGGCCTAGGATCACCCCTCCACTTT.

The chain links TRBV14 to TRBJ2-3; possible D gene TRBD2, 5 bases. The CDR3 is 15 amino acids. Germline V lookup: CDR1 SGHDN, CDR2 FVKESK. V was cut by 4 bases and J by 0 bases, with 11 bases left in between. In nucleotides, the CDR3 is TGTGCCAGCAGCCCTCGGACGGGAAGCACAGATACGCAGTATTTT. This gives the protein CASSPRTGSTDTQYF.

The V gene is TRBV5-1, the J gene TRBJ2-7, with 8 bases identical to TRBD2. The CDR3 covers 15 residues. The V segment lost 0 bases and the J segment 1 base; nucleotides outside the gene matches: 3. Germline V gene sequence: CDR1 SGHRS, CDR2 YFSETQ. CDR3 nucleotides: TGCGCCAGCAGCTTGGTTGGCGGGGGGTCCTACGAGCAGTACTTC. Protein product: CASSLVGGGSYEQYF.